This T cell receptor (beta chain) was profiled in a study of cytomegalovirus exposure and HLA in healthy donors. Donors were drawn from the roughly 120-subject validation cohort, separate from the 666-subject first cohort. The V and J ends lost 5 bases and 4 bases respectively, with 22 bases between them. Germline values: CDR1 SGDLS, CDR2 YYNGEE. The CDR3 is made up of 16 amino acids. Sequencing used immunoSEQ multiplex PCR; TCRdb keeps in-frame clones, though not all of them. The table shows approximately 220,000 clones, with about 83% occurring only once. The sample consisted of PBMCs. This TCR was recovered from a man aged 18-30 years in good health and CMV-seronegative. This rearrangement joins TRBV9 to TRBJ2-7; a weak D match, TRBD1 (6 bases). The CDR3 bases are TGTGCCAGCAGTCCTTTTATGGGGGCACTTGGTTACGAGCAGTACTTC. Translated: CASSPFMGALGYEQYF.